These 24 T cell receptor beta chains share one sample of origin, sequenced in a study of T cells after yellow fever vaccination. In TCRdb, the 5' RACE reads were re-called with MiXCR into one record per CDR3 protein. The sample carries hundreds of thousands of distinct CDR3 sequences, 4.1% recorded once. The sample in question was PBMCs, obtained 5 days after the yellow fever booster vaccination. These receptors came from a man in his late teens or twenties who received the YFV17D yellow fever vaccine.

This clonotype was found a few times. The chain uses TRBV12-3 or TRBV12-4 and TRBJ1-5; D uncertain. V shed 3 bases and J shed 4 bases, with 13 bases lying between them. This CDR3 is 15 amino acids long. CDR3 coding DNA: TGTGCCAGCAGTTTCGGCGAGTTCTGGAATCAGCCCCAGCATTTT. Its translation: CASSFGEFWNQPQHF.

This clonotype was seen many times. V usage is TRBV6-5 and J usage is TRBJ1-1; a weak D match, TRBD1 (5 bases). The V and J ends lost 6 bases and 4 bases respectively, with 18 bases between them. The germline CDR1 and CDR2 sequences are MNHEY and SVGAGI. This CDR3 region has 15 residues. The CDR3 is CASRLELRVRTEAFF. CDR3 bases: TGTGCCAGCAGACTTGAGCTCAGGGTTCGCACTGAAGCTTTCTTT.

This clonotype was seen ten or more times. The gene calls are TRBV4-2 and TRBJ2-7; no clear D. V was shortened by 0 bases and J by 1 base, with 16 bases between the two germline ends. The CDR3 length is 17 residues. Germline values: CDR1 LGHNA, CDR2 YNFKEQ. The CDR3 nucleotides are TGTGCCAGCAGCCAAGAATACGCACCCTCTCTTTCCTACGAGCAGTACTTC. Translating gives CASSQEYAPSLSYEQYF.

This chain links TRBV10-3 with TRBJ2-7, with TRBD1 matching 12 bases. V trimming: 8 bases; J trimming: 4 bases; junction bases outside the gene matches: 9. The CDR3 extends over 15 amino acids. Germline V gene data show CDR1 as ENHRY and CDR2 as SYGVKD. The CDR3 DNA reads as TGTGCCATCGAAGAGCCGGGACAGGGGGCTTACGAGCAGTACTTC. Its translation is CAIEEPGQGAYEQYF.

This sequence joins TRBV7-8 and TRBJ2-2, with D unclear. Germline V gene data show CDR1 as SGHVS and CDR2 as FQNEAQ. CDR3 length: 15 amino acids. The V end was cut by 4 bases, the J end by 5 bases, with 14 bases between. The CDR3 nucleotides are TGTGCCAGCAGCTCCGATGGCCGTAGGACCGGGGAGCTGTTTTTT. Encoded protein: CASSSDGRRTGELFF.

The table lists this clonotype with a few counts. The CDR3 nucleotides read TGTGCCAGTAGGGAGTTATCCTACAATGAGCAGTTCTTC. Its translation: CASRELSYNEQFF. This chain joins TRBV19 and TRBJ2-1, with unresolved D. V lost 6 bases to trimming and J lost 1 base, with 7 bases between them. The CDR3 has 13 residues. The germline V gene has CDR1 LNHDA and CDR2 SQIVND (reference sequence). Full variable domain (outside the CDR3, taken from reference TRBV19 and TRBJ2-1): DGGITQSPKYLFRKEGQNVTLSCEQNLNHDAMYWYRQDPGQGLRLIYYSQIVNDFQKGDIAEGYSVSREKKESFPLTVTSAQKNPTAFYLCASRELSYNEQFFGPGTRLTVL.

This clonotype has more than one count but fewer than ten. This rearrangement joins TRBV9 to TRBJ1-6; a weak D match, TRBD1 (6 bases). This CDR3 region has 15 residues. From germline, CDR1 is SGDLS and CDR2 YYNGEE. Trimming shortened V by 4 bases and J by 8 bases, and 16 bases separated the two germline ends. CDR3 in amino acids: CASSFSRGLDSPLHF. The CDR3 nucleotides read TGTGCCAGCAGCTTTTCCAGGGGTCTCGATTCACCCCTCCACTTT.

In this sample, this clonotype turned up a few times. V gene TRBV10-3 combines with J gene TRBJ1-1, with a weak D call TRBD1 (6 bases). From germline, CDR1 is ENHRY and CDR2 SYGVKD. Trimming took 4 bases from V and 6 from J, leaving 12 bases between them. This CDR3 has 13 amino acids. For the CDR3, the DNA is TGTGCCATCAGTGTTGGGGGCTCCTCTGAAGCTTTCTTT. Its protein product is CAISVGGSSEAFF.

Only a few counts were recorded for this clonotype. The chain recombines TRBV2 with TRBJ2-6, with TRBD1 matching over 7 bases. The CDR3 runs 15 residues. Germline-derived CDR1 and CDR2 are SNHLY and FYNNEI. V was clipped by 7 bases and J by 2 bases; unmatched bases: 5. DNA for the CDR3: TGTGCCAGCATGATCGACAGGGCTGGGGCCAACGTCCTGACTTTC. Residues: CASMIDRAGANVLTF.

This clonotype was detected ten times or more. The J gene is TRBJ2-1, the V gene TRBV5-1; the D gene is possibly TRBD1 (5 bases). The V and J ends lost 7 bases and 8 bases respectively, with 19 bases between them. CDR3 length: 14 residues. The germline V gene encodes CDR1 SGHRS and CDR2 YFSETQ. CDR3 nucleotide sequence: TGCGCCAGCGGAACAGGACAATCAATCCATGAGCAGTTCTTC. The encoded protein is CASGTGQSIHEQFF.

In this sample, this clonotype turned up many times. This chain connects TRBV11-1 to TRBJ1-6; D not certain. The CDR3 loop spans 14 amino acids. The V end lost 1 base, the J end lost 7 bases, and 8 bases lay between the germline ends. Germline V lookup: CDR1 SGHAT, CDR2 FQDESV (reference sequence). The CDR3 spells CASSLEPGNSPLHF. In nucleotides, the CDR3 is TGTGCCAGCAGCTTAGAACCCGGCAATTCACCCCTCCACTTT.

This clonotype was observed many times. CDR3 protein: CASSFDMTPSTDTQYF. CDR3 DNA sequence: TGTGCCAGCAGTTTCGACATGACGCCTAGCACAGATACGCAGTATTTT. The genes are TRBV27 and TRBJ2-3, with D unresolved. Trimming left V 3 bases short and J 0 bases short, with 13 bases between. Germline assignment: CDR1 MNHEY and CDR2 SMNVEV (reference sequence). CDR3 size: 16 residues.

This clonotype was seen repeatedly, ten times or more. The chain carries TRBV20-1 and TRBJ2-1; maybe TRBD2 (6 bases). The CDR3 has 15 residues. Trimming left V 4 bases short and J 0 bases short, with 13 bases between. From germline, CDR1 is DFQATT and CDR2 SNEGSKA (reference sequence). The CDR3 is CSAIPGTYSYNEQFF. The CDR3 DNA follows: TGCAGTGCTATTCCCGGGACTTACTCCTACAATGAGCAGTTCTTC.

This clonotype was seen more than once but under ten times. The chain has TRBV7-3 and TRBJ2-2; 11 bases agree with TRBD2. V trimming: 8 bases; J trimming: 4 bases; junction bases outside the gene matches: 6. The CDR3 totals 15 residues. Germline lookup yields CDR1 SGHTA and CDR2 FQGTGA. The CDR3 sequence is CASSPSGGITGELFF. CDR3 DNA: TGTGCCAGCTCTCCTAGCGGGGGGATCACCGGGGAGCTGTTTTTT.

This clonotype appeared many times. The chain couples TRBV29-1 to TRBJ1-2, with D possibly TRBD1 on 5 matching bases. Germline V CDR1 and CDR2: SQVTM, ANQGSEA. V was shortened by 5 bases and J by 1 base, with 8 bases between the two germline ends. The CDR3 is 12 amino acids. CDR3 protein: CSVKGFNYGYTF. In DNA, the CDR3 is TGCAGCGTTAAGGGGTTTAACTATGGCTACACCTTC.

This clonotype was counted ten times or more. The chain couples TRBV6-5 to TRBJ1-2, with 9 bases fitting TRBD1. The germline gives CDR1 MNHEY, CDR2 SVGAGI. The CDR3 has 15 amino acids. V lost 6 bases and J lost 4; bases outside the gene matches: 9. The chain's CDR3 is CASSYTTGGGYGYTF. The CDR3, as DNA: TGTGCCAGCAGCTACACTACAGGGGGCGGCTATGGCTACACCTTC.

The chain links TRBV7-6 to TRBJ1-6; D is undetermined. Germline V gene lookup returns CDR1 SGHVS and CDR2 FNYEAQ. The CDR3 is made up of 13 amino acids. Trimming took off 3 bases at V and 7 bases at J, with 7 bases between the two ends. CDR3 nucleotide sequence: TGTGCCAGCAGCTTTAAGTGGAATTCACCCCTCCACTTT. It yields the protein CASSFKWNSPLHF.

This clonotype was seen a few times. V and J are TRBV7-6 and TRBJ2-5, with 7 bases that match TRBD2. Germline V lookup: CDR1 SGHVS, CDR2 FNYEAQ. J lost 2 bases, V lost 3 bases, and 3 bases had no gene match. The CDR3 is 14 residues long. The CDR3 loop reads CASSFRRGQETQYF. The CDR3 nucleotides read TGTGCCAGCAGCTTCCGGCGGGGGCAAGAGACCCAGTACTTC.

This clonotype was observed a handful of times. The CDR3 reads CASSLGSQPQYF. DNA of the CDR3: TGCGCCAGCAGCTTGGGTAGCCAACCGCAGTATTTT. The genes are TRBV5-1 and TRBJ2-3, with no clear D. The CDR3 loop spans 12 amino acids. Per germline, CDR1 SGHRS and CDR2 YFSETQ. The ends were cut back, 0 bases at V and 10 bases at J, with 9 bases in the middle.

This clonotype occurred many times. The rearrangement joins TRBV4-1 to TRBJ2-7; D may correspond to TRBD1 or TRBD2 (5 bases each). V lost 0 bases and J lost 2, with 8 bases in between. Looked up from germline, CDR1 is MGHRA and CDR2 is YSYEKL. This CDR3 has 14 amino acids. The CDR3 loop reads CASSQDREPYEQYF. CDR3 DNA: TGCGCCAGCAGCCAAGACAGGGAGCCCTACGAGCAGTACTTC.

The chain joins TRBV20-1 to TRBJ1-1; the D gene is possibly TRBD1 (6 bases). Trimming removed 6 bases from V and 0 bases from J, with 14 bases in between. In germline, CDR1 is DFQATT, CDR2 SNEGSKA (reference sequence). The CDR3 runs 14 residues. The chain's CDR3 is CSAAAGHLNTEAFF. CDR3 coding DNA: TGCAGTGCCGCGGCGGGACACTTGAACACTGAAGCTTTCTTT.

This clonotype turned up a few times. The V gene is TRBV7-9, the J gene TRBJ2-5; 8 bases agree with TRBD1. Germline lookup yields CDR1 SEHNR and CDR2 FQNEAQ (reference sequence). The CDR3 contains 14 residues. After removal of 5 bases from V and 1 base from J, the junction contained 3 bases not matched to a gene. The CDR3, as DNA: TGTGCCAGCAGCCACACAGGGGGCCAAGAGACCCAGTACTTC. Residues: CASSHTGGQETQYF.

This clonotype turned up a few times. The J gene is TRBJ1-6, the V gene TRBV4-1, with D hard to call. V dropped 4 bases and J dropped 14 bases, with 12 bases sitting between them. The CDR3 has 12 amino acids. Germline loops: CDR1 MGHRA, CDR2 YSYEKL. In DNA, the CDR3 is TGCGCCAGCAGCCCGATGGGCACGACCCTCCACTTT. Its protein product is CASSPMGTTLHF.

The chain carries TRBV28 and TRBJ2-7; possibly TRBD1 for D (7 bases). V was clipped by 6 bases and J by 5 bases, with 17 bases between them. This CDR3 comprises 14 residues. In germline, CDR1 is MDHEN, CDR2 SYDVKM. The CDR3 DNA sequence: TGTGCCAGCAGCCGCGGCGGGACAGCCAACGAGCAGTACTTC. This codes for CASSRGGTANEQYF.